The sequence of this T cell receptor (beta chain) was determined in a study of cytomegalovirus exposure and HLA in healthy donors. Study-wide background: A previous analysis identified approximately 120 million unique TCR beta sequences derived from 180 million or so T cells. Whole-study results and caveats: Looking again later, the authors saw that most CMV-associated TCR beta chains seemed HLA-restricted.

The germline V gene encodes CDR1 MGHDK and CDR2 SYGVNS. The CDR3 spans 15 residues. Unmatched junction bases numbered 5, after V lost 1 base and J lost 7 bases. PCR was performed using 60 Vbeta and 13 Jbeta primers. The assay was immunoSEQ multiplex PCR, and TCRdb's table has in-frame clones only and misses some. The sample contains a few hundred thousand clones, about four fifths of which appear only once. Notes on this clone: What it recognizes is unknown.

The gene calls are TRBV25-1 and TRBJ1-4, with 8 bases that match TRBD1. The receptor was derived from a girl aged 2-15 years in good health and CMV-seronegative. Sequenced sample: PBMCs. For the CDR3, the DNA is TGTGCCAGCAGTGAATCCGGGACAGGACGTGAAAAACTGTTTTTT. The encoded protein is CASSESGTGREKLFF.